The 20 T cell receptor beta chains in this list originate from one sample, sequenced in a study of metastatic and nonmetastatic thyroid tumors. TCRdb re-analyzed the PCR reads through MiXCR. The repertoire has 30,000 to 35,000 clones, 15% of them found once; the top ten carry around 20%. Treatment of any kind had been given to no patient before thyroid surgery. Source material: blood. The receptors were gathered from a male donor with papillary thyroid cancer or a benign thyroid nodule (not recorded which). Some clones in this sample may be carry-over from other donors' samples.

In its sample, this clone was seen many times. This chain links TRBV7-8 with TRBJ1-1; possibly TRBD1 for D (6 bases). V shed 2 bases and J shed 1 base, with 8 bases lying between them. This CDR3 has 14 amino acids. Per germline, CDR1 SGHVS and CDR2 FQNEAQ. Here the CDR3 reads CASSLRGRNTEAFF. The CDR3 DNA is TGTGCCAGCAGCTTAAGGGGGAGGAACACTGAAGCTTTCTTT.

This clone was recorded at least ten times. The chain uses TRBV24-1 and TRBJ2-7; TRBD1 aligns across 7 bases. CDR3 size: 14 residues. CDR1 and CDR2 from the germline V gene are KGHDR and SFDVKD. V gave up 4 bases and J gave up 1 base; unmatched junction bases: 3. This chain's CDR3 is CATSDRQGSYEQYF. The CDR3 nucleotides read TGTGCCACCAGTGACCGACAGGGTTCCTACGAGCAGTACTTC.

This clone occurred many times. DNA for the CDR3: TGTGCCAGCAAGCTAGCGGGAGTTTTTCATGAGCAGTTCTTC. Translated, it gives CASKLAGVFHEQFF. The V gene is TRBV2, the J gene TRBJ2-1; 10 bases line up with TRBD2. Germline V CDR1 and CDR2: SNHLY, FYNNEI. CDR3 length: 14 amino acids. V dropped 7 bases and J dropped 8; count of bases not matched to a gene: 8.

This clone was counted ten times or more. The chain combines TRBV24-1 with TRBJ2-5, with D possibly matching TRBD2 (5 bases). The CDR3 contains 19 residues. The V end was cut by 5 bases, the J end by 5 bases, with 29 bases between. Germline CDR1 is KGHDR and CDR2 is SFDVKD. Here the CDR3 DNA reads TGTGCCACCAGTGGCGCCGGGGTCCAGGCGCAAGGACTGCGCGAGACCCAGTACTTC. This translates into CATSGAGVQAQGLRETQYF.

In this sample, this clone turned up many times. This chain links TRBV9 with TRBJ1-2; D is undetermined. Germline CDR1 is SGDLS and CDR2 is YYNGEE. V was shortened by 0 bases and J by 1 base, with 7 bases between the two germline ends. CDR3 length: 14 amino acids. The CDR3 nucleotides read TGTGCCAGCAGCGTAGGCCGCAATAACTATGGCTACACCTTC. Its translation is CASSVGRNNYGYTF.

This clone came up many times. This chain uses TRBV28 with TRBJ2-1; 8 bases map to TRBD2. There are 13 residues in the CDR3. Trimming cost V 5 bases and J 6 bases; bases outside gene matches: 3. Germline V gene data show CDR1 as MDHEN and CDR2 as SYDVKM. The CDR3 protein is CASSPGGINEQFF. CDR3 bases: TGTGCCAGCAGTCCGGGAGGGATCAATGAGCAGTTCTTC. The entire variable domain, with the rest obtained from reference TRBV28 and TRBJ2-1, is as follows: DVKVTQSSRYLVKRTGEKVFLECVQDMDHENMFWYRQDPGLGLRLIYFSYDVKMKEKGDIPEGYSVSREKKERFSLILESASTNQTSMYLCASSPGGINEQFFGPGTRLTVL.

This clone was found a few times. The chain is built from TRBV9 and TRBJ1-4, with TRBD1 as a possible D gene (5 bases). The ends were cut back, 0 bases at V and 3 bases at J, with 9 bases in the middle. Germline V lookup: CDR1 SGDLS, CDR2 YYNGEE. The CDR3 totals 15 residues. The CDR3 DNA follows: TGTGCCAGCAGCGTAGTGGGGGAGGCTAATGAAAAACTGTTTTTT. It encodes CASSVVGEANEKLFF.

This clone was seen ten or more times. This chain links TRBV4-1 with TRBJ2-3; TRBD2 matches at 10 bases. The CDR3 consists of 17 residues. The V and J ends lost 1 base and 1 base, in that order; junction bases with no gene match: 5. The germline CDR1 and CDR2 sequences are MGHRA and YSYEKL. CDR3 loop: CASSQGSSGRGTDTQYF. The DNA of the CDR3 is TGCGCCAGCAGCCAAGGCTCCAGCGGGAGGGGCACAGATACGCAGTATTTT.

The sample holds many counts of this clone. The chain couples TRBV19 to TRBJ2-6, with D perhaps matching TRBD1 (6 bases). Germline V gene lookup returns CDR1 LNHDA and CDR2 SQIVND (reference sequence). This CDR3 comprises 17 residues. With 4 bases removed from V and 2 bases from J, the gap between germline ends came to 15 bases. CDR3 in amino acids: CASSTAGTQAGANVLTF. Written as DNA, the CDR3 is TGTGCCAGTAGTACCGCCGGGACACAAGCTGGGGCCAACGTCCTGACTTTC.

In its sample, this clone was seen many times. CDR3 region: CASSLQGNSPLHF. CDR3 DNA: TGTGCCAGCAGCTTGCAGGGTAACTCACCCCTCCACTTT. The chain joins TRBV5-6 to TRBJ1-6, with a possible D match to TRBD1 (5 bases). The V gene's germline CDR1 is SGHDT and CDR2 YYEEEE. The CDR3 loop spans 13 amino acids. V lost 1 base and J lost 10, with 9 bases in between.

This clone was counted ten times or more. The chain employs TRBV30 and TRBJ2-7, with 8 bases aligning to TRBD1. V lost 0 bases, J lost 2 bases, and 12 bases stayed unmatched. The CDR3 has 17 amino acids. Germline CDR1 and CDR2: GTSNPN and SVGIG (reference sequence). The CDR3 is CAWSVQYGTGVTYEQYF. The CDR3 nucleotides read TGTGCCTGGAGTGTACAATATGGGACAGGTGTAACCTACGAGCAGTACTTC.

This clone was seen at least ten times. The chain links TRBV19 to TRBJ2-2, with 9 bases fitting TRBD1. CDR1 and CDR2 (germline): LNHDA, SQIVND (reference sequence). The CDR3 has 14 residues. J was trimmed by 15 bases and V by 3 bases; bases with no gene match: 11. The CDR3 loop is CASSIAGTGYIVFF. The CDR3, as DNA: TGTGCCAGTAGTATCGCCGGGACAGGGTATATAGTGTTTTTT.

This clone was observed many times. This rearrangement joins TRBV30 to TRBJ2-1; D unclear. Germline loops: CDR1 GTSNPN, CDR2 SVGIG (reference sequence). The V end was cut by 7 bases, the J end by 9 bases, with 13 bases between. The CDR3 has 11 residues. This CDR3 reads CASMGWAEQFF. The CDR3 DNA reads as TGTGCCTCTATGGGGTGGGCTGAGCAGTTCTTC.

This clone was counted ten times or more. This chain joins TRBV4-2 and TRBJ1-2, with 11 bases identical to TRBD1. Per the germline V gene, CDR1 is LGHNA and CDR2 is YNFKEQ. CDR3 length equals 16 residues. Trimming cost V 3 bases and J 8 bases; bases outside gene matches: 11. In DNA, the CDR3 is TGTGCCAGCAGCCATGACCTGGGACAGGGGGTGGGAGGCTACACCTTC. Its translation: CASSHDLGQGVGGYTF.

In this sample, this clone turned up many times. CDR3: CASSLTLSGANVLTF. The CDR3, as DNA: TGTGCCAGCAGCCTAACCCTCTCTGGGGCCAACGTCCTGACTTTC. The chain carries TRBV7-2 and TRBJ2-6; D is ambiguous. Per germline, CDR1 SGHTA and CDR2 FQGNSA. The CDR3 is 15 residues long. V was pared by 5 bases and J by 0 bases, with 8 bases between.

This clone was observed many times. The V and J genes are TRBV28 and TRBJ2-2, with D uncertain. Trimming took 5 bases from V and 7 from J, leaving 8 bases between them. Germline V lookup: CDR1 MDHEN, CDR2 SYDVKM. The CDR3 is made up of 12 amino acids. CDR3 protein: CASSLRIGELFF. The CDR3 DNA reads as TGTGCCAGCAGTCTCCGGATCGGGGAGCTGTTTTTT. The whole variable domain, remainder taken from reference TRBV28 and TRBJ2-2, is DVKVTQSSRYLVKRTGEKVFLECVQDMDHENMFWYRQDPGLGLRLIYFSYDVKMKEKGDIPEGYSVSREKKERFSLILESASTNQTSMYLCASSLRIGELFFGEGSRLTVL.

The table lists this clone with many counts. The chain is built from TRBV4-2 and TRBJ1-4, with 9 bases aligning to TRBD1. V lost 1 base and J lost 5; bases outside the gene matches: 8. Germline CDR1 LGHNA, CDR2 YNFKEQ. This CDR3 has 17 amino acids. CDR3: CASSQGAGTGKNEKLFF. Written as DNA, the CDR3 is TGTGCCAGCAGCCAAGGCGCCGGGACAGGGAAAAATGAAAAACTGTTTTTT.

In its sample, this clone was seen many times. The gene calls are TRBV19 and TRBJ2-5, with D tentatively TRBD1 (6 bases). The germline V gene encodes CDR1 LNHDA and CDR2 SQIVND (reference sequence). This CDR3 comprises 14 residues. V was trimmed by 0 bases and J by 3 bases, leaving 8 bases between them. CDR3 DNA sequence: TGTGCCAGTAGTATAGAGTCAGGGGAAGAGACCCAGTACTTC. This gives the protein CASSIESGEETQYF.

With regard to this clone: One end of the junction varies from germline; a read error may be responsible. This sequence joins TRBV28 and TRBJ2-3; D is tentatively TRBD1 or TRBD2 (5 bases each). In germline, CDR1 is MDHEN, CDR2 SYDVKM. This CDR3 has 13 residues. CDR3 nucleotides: TGTGCCAGCAGCGGGTGGGGGACGGATACGCCGAATTTT. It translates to CASSGWGTDTPNF.

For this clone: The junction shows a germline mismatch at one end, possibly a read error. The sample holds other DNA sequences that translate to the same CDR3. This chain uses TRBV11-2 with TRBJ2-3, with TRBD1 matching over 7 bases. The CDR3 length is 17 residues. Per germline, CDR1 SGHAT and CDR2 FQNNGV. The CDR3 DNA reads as TGTGCCAGCAGCCTCAGGACAGGCTTTCATCGCACAGATACACAGTATTTT. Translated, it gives CASSLRTGFHRTDTQYF.